The rows below give T cell receptor beta chains drawn from one sample of a study of CD8 T cells in Susac syndrome. TCRdb analysed the immunoSEQ multiplex PCR reads with MiXCR anew, one entry per CDR3 protein. The sample carries 150,000 to 200,000 distinct CDR3 sequences, 91% recorded once. Sequenced sample: CD4+ T cells from PBMCs. These receptors were taken from a human donor with Susac syndrome. Each CDR3 is given with its conserved first and last residue. A D gene is named only where the DNA matches it firmly. Expanded clones are given a class, and other clones once, few, many or no size at all.

size	V	D	J	DNA	CDR3
-	TRBV20-1	TRBD2	TRBJ2-1	TGCAGTGCTAGCTTGCCCGGGACTAGCAATGAGCAGTTCTTC	CSASLPGTSNEQFF
-	TRBV11-3	-	TRBJ1-1	TGTGCCAGCAGCTTAGATCTTACGGAGAACACTGAAGCTTTCTTT	CASSLDLTENTEAFF
-	TRBV7-2	TRBD1	TRBJ1-1	TGTGCCAGCAGCTTAGAGGGGGCCCTGAACACTGAAGCTTTCTTT	CASSLEGALNTEAFF
-	TRBV15	-	TRBJ2-5	TGTGCCACCAGCAGATCTGCGGGGGCCCGGCACGAGACCCAGTACTTC	CATSRSAGARHETQYF
-	TRBV28	TRBD2	TRBJ2-5	TGTGCCAGCAGTTTATTAGCGGGAGGGCCGGGAGAGACCCAGTACTTC	CASSLLAGGPGETQYF
-	TRBV12-3/TRBV12-4	TRBD2	TRBJ2-7	TGTGCCAGCAGTGCGGGAGAGGTCGAGCAGTACTTC	CASSAGEVEQYF
-	TRBV29-1	-	TRBJ2-2	TGCAGCGTTCGACAGGTCGGGAACACCGGGGAGCTGTTTTTT	CSVRQVGNTGELFF
-	TRBV13	TRBD1	TRBJ2-7	TGTGCCAGCAGCGAGAACAGGGGCGAGCAGTACTTC	CASSENRGEQYF
-	TRBV7-3	-	TRBJ2-1	TGTGCCAGCAGCTTAGGTGGGAACGATGAGCAGTTCTTC	CASSLGGNDEQFF
-	TRBV5-1	TRBD2	TRBJ2-5	TGCGCCAGCAGCTTGGCCGGCGGGGGGTGGGCCCAAGAGACCCAGTACTTC	CASSLAGGGWAQETQYF
few	TRBV18	-	TRBJ1-1	TGTGCCAGCTCACTTTCCGGACAGAACACTGAAGCTTTCTTT	CASSLSGQNTEAFF
-	TRBV3-1	-	TRBJ1-2	TGTGCCAGCAGCCGAGGACTCGGTGGCTACACCTTC	CASSRGLGGYTF
-	TRBV29-1	TRBD1	TRBJ1-1	TGCAGCGGGGGACAGGGGAACACTGAAGCTTTCTTT	CSGGQGNTEAFF
-	TRBV7-6	TRBD2	TRBJ2-2	TGTGCCAGCACCGCTACTAGCGGGGGCTCCACCGGGGAGCTGTTTTTT	CASTATSGGSTGELFF
-	TRBV4-1	-	TRBJ2-5	TGCGCCAGCAGCCAAGGAGGAGGGGCTTGGTTCCAAGAGACCCAGTACTTC	CASSQGGGAWFQETQYF
-	TRBV6-5	TRBD1	TRBJ2-1	TGTGCCAGTTCGACAGGGGGCTCCTACAATGAGCAGTTCTTC	CASSTGGSYNEQFF
-	TRBV3-1	-	TRBJ2-3	TGTGCCAGCAGCCAGTCGGCGGATACGCAGTATTTT	CASSQSADTQYF
-	TRBV7-9	-	TRBJ2-1	TGTGCCAGCAGCTTAGCGGGAGCTCTCTACAATGAGCAGTTCTTC	CASSLAGALYNEQFF
-	TRBV29-1	-	TRBJ2-3	TGCAGCGCGTATGACCAGGGGCTAGAGTCGTATTTT	CSAYDQGLESYF
-	TRBV9	-	TRBJ2-1	TGTGCCAGCAGCGTATATGAAGGAAGCGGCGCTTTCTCCTACAATGAGCAGTTCTTC	CASSVYEGSGAFSYNEQFF
once	TRBV5-1	TRBD1	TRBJ1-1	TGCGCCAGCAGACGGACAGGGGGCCCCATGAACACTGAAGCTTTCTTT	CASRRTGGPMNTEAFF
once	TRBV4-2	-	TRBJ2-4	TGTGCCAGCAGCCAAGAGGAGGGCCGAAACATTCAGTACTTC	CASSQEEGRNIQYF
few	TRBV5-1	-	TRBJ2-7	TGCGCCAGCAGCTTGGCGGGACCTTCCTACGAGCAGTACTTC	CASSLAGPSYEQYF
-	TRBV10-3	-	TRBJ2-1	TGTGCCATCAGTGAGTCGCGGGACAATGAGCAGTTCTTC	CAISESRDNEQFF
-	TRBV6-5	TRBD2	TRBJ2-3	TGTGCCAGCAGTTACCAAGGACTAGCGGGGGGCCTCAAACCGCCCACAGATACGCAGTATTTT	CASSYQGLAGGLKPPTDTQYF
-	TRBV27	-	TRBJ2-3	TGTGCCAGCAGTCCCACCCAGGGTACAAAGTGGTCAAATACGCAGTATTTT	CASSPTQGTKWSNTQYF
-	TRBV15	TRBD1	TRBJ2-7	TGTGCCACCAGCAGAGATCCGGGACAGGGTTCCTACGAGCAGTACTTC	CATSRDPGQGSYEQYF
few	TRBV6-1	-	TRBJ2-7	TGTGCCAGCAGCCCCCGGCCCTACGAGCAGTACTTC	CASSPRPYEQYF
-	TRBV10-3	TRBD2	TRBJ2-3	TGTGCCATCACCCCCGGGGGGGTATCAGATACGCAGTATTTT	CAITPGGVSDTQYF
-	TRBV30	TRBD1	TRBJ1-2	TGTGCCTGGAGTCCATGGACAGGAACTCAAATAGTACGCTTC	CAWSPWTGTQIVRF
-	TRBV27	TRBD1	TRBJ1-2	TGTGCCAGCAGGACAGGGGCCCTTAACTATGGCTACACCTTC	CASRTGALNYGYTF
once	TRBV15	TRBD1	TRBJ1-5	TGTGCCACCAGCAGAGGTACGGAGGGGGCGCGCGGTCAGCCCCAGCATTTT	CATSRGTEGARGQPQHF
-	TRBV10-3	-	TRBJ2-1	TGTGCCATCAGTGACGGCGACAGGAGACCTTACAATGAGCAGTTCTTC	CAISDGDRRPYNEQFF
-	TRBV28	TRBD2	TRBJ2-2	TGTGCCGGTGGGCTAGCGGGCAACACCGGGGAGCTGTTTTTT	CAGGLAGNTGELFF
-	TRBV29-1	-	TRBJ2-7	TGCAGCGCGGGAACAGGACCGTCCTACGAGCAGTACTTC	CSAGTGPSYEQYF